The 14 T cell receptor beta chains below were found in one sample sequenced in a study of beta chain features in type 1 diabetes. Isolated RNA was reverse transcribed in full, so expressed TCRB transcripts were sequenced. Assay: immunoSEQ multiplex PCR; the TCRdb copy retains only in-frame clones and omits some. The sample has 250,000 to 300,000 clones; approximately 8% are singletons. The sequenced material came from central memory CD4+ T cells from blood. All receptors derive from a woman under 30 in good health.

This chain uses TRBV5-6 with TRBJ1-5, with TRBD1 matching over 8 bases. J gave up 5 bases and V 2 bases, and 6 bases lay outside the gene matches. The CDR3 sequence is 15 residues long. Germline V gene sequence: CDR1 SGHDT, CDR2 YYEEEE. This CDR3 reads CASSLAGGMDQPQHF. CDR3 bases: TGTGCCAGCAGCTTAGCAGGGGGCATGGATCAGCCCCAGCATTTT.

This clone came up a few times. The V call is TRBV4-2, the J call TRBJ2-2; 7 bases line up with TRBD2. The V gene end was trimmed by 4 bases and the J gene end by 6 bases; junction bases not matched to a gene: 11. The CDR3 loop spans 16 amino acids. Germline V gene sequence: CDR1 LGHNA, CDR2 YNFKEQ. CDR3 loop: CASSRPGAGAAGELFF. Written as DNA, the CDR3 is TGTGCCAGCAGCCGACCTGGTGCGGGAGCTGCCGGGGAGCTGTTTTTT.

The J gene is TRBJ2-7, the V gene TRBV9; 9 nucleotides match TRBD2. The CDR3 is made up of 16 amino acids. CDR1 SGDLS and CDR2 YYNGEE come from the germline V gene. V trimming: 3 bases; J trimming: 7 bases; junction bases outside the gene matches: 14. In DNA form, the CDR3 reads TGTGCCAGCAGCGCCAACTCGATAGCGGGAGTAGGGGAGCAGTACTTC. Protein: CASSANSIAGVGEQYF.

This clone was seen once. V usage is TRBV27 and J usage is TRBJ2-1; 14 bases are shared with TRBD2. With 7 bases clipped from V and 3 bases from J, the junction kept 5 bases outside the gene matches. Looked up from germline, CDR1 is MNHEY and CDR2 is SMNVEV (reference sequence). The CDR3 is 16 residues long. The CDR3 DNA reads TGTGCCAGCATGGGACTAGCGGGAGCGGTCTACAATGAGCAGTTCTTC. It codes for CASMGLAGAVYNEQFF.

The genes are TRBV29-1 and TRBJ2-4, with D possibly being TRBD2 (5 bases). Germline CDR1 SQVTM, CDR2 ANQGSEA. The CDR3 totals 15 residues. Trimming removed 6 bases from V and 5 bases from J, with 20 bases in between. As DNA, the CDR3 is TGCAGCGTCACTAGACCCACCGCAAGGGAAAACATTCAGTACTTC. It encodes CSVTRPTARENIQYF. The whole variable domain, filled in from reference TRBV29-1 and TRBJ2-4, reads SAVISQKPSRDICQRGTSLTIQCQVDSQVTMMFWYRQQPGQSLTLIATANQGSEATYESGFVIDKFPISRPNLTFSTLTVSNMSPEDSSIYLCSVTRPTARENIQYFGAGTRLSVL.

The chain uses TRBV4-1 and TRBJ2-3; D remains unclear. V lost 0 bases and J lost 0, with 4 bases in between. The CDR3 has 14 amino acids. Germline CDR1 MGHRA, CDR2 YSYEKL. In nucleotides, the CDR3 is TGCGCCAGCAGCCAAGAAGGTAGCACAGATACGCAGTATTTT. Translation gives CASSQEGSTDTQYF.

The sample holds a few counts of this clone. The V gene is TRBV7-2, the J gene TRBJ2-7; 7 bases line up with TRBD2. This CDR3 is built from 15 residues. The V gene end was trimmed by 2 bases and the J gene end by 4 bases; junction bases not matched to a gene: 8. Germline CDR1 SGHTA, CDR2 FQGNSA. The CDR3 spells CASSLRSGEGYEQYF. CDR3 nucleotide sequence: TGTGCCAGCAGCTTAAGATCGGGGGAGGGTTACGAGCAGTACTTC.

The chain uses TRBV30 and TRBJ1-1; no definite D call. Germline CDR1 is GTSNPN and CDR2 is SVGIG (reference sequence). This CDR3 region has 13 residues. V gave up 0 bases and J gave up 1 base, with 6 bases separating them. The chain's CDR3 is CAWSVGRNTEAFF. DNA for the CDR3: TGTGCCTGGAGTGTCGGGAGGAACACTGAAGCTTTCTTT.

A word on this clone: This same CDR3 is encoded by further DNA sequences in the sample. The chain carries TRBV9 and TRBJ2-3; 9 bases are shared with TRBD1. Trimming at V came to 0 bases and at J to 0 bases, leaving 5 bases not matched to a gene. Germline CDR1 and CDR2: SGDLS and YYNGEE. The length of the CDR3 is 17 residues. Written as DNA, the CDR3 is TGTGCCAGCAGCGTAGAGGGACAGGGTTTAAGCACAGATACGCAGTATTTT. Translating it yields CASSVEGQGLSTDTQYF.

This sequence joins TRBV27 and TRBJ2-2; no firm D call. Per germline, CDR1 MNHEY and CDR2 SMNVEV (reference sequence). CDR3 length equals 12 residues. V was cut by 3 bases and J by 6 bases, with 5 bases left in between. In DNA form, the CDR3 reads TGTGCCAGCAGTTTTCCCCCCGGGGAGCTGTTTTTT. This codes for CASSFPPGELFF.

This clone has just a few counts. The rearrangement joins TRBV5-5 to TRBJ1-2; D not resolved. The germline V gene has CDR1 SGHKS and CDR2 YYEKEE (reference sequence). Trimming removed 4 bases at V and 2 bases at J, with 9 bases between. The CDR3 covers 13 residues. The CDR3 sequence is CASSQVDNYGYTF. The DNA for the CDR3 is TGTGCCAGCAGCCAAGTGGACAACTATGGCTACACCTTC.

The table lists this clone with a few counts. This rearrangement joins TRBV7-9 to TRBJ2-1, with TRBD2 matching over 11 bases. CDR1 SEHNR and CDR2 FQNEAQ come from the germline V gene (reference sequence). The trim removed 5 bases at V and 9 bases at J, leaving 6 bases unmatched. The length of the CDR3 is 14 residues. This CDR3 is CASSRSGRAGEQFF. For the CDR3, the DNA is TGTGCCAGCAGCCGTAGCGGGAGGGCCGGTGAGCAGTTCTTC.

This clone showed up just a few times. Distinct nucleotide sequences in the sample also encode this CDR3. V usage is TRBV5-6 and J usage is TRBJ2-3; D might be TRBD2 (5 bases). The CDR3 has 15 amino acids. Trimming cost V 1 base and J 1 base, with 10 bases left between them. Germline CDR1 is SGHDT and CDR2 is YYEEEE. The CDR3 nucleotides are TGTGCCAGCAGCTTGTCGCTAGCAGGCACAGATACGCAGTATTTT. Amino acids: CASSLSLAGTDTQYF.

This clone occurred a few times. The chain couples TRBV5-4 to TRBJ2-1; 12 bases map to TRBD2. With 2 bases clipped from V and 7 bases from J, the junction kept 4 bases outside the gene matches. Germline V gene sequence: CDR1 SGHNT, CDR2 YYREEE (reference sequence). The CDR3 extends over 15 amino acids. As DNA, the CDR3 is TGTGCCAGCAGCTTACTAGCGGGGGGTCAAAATGAGCAGTTCTTC. As protein: CASSLLAGGQNEQFF.